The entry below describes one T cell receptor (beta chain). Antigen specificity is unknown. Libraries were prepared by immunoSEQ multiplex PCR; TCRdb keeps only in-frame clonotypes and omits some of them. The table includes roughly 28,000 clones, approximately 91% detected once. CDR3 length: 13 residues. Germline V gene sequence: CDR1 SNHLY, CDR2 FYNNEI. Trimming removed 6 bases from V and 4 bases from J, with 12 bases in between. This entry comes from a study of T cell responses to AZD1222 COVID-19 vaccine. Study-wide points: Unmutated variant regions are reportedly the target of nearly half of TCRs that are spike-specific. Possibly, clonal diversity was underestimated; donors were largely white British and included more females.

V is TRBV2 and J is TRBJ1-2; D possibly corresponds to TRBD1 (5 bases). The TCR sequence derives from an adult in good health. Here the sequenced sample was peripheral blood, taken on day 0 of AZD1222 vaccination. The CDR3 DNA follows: TGTGCCAGCAGAACTGGGACTGCCTATGGCTACACCTTC. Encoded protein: CASRTGTAYGYTF.